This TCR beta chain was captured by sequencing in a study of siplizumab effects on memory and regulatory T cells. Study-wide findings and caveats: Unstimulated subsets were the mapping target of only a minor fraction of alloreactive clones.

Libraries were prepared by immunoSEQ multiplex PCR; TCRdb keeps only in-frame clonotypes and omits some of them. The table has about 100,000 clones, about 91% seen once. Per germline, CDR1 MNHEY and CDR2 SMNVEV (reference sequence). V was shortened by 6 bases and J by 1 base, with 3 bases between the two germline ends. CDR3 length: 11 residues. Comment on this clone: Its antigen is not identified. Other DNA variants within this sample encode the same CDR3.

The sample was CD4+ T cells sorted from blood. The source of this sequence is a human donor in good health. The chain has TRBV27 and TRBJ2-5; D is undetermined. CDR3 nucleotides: TGTGCCAGCAGGCGCCAAGAGACCCAGTACTTC. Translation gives CASRRQETQYF.